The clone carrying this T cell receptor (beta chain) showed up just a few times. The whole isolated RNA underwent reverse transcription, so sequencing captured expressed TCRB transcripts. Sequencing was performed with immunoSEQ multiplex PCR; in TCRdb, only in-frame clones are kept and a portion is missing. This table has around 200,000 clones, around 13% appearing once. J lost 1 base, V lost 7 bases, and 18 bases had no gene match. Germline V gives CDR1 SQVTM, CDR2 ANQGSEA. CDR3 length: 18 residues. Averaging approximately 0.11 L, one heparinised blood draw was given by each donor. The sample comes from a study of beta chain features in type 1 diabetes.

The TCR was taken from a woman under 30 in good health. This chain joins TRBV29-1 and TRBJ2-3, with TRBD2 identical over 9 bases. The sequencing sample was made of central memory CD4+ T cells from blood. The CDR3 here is CSGGPIAGEGGRTDTQYF. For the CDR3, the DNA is TGCAGCGGGGGACCGATAGCGGGAGAGGGGGGTCGCACAGATACGCAGTATTTT.